Listed below are T cell receptor beta chains from one sample, sequenced in a study of vaccination and CD4 T cells after COVID-19. No antigen is known for these receptors. TCRdb used MiXCR to reprocess the PCR reads, holding one entry per CDR3 protein. The sample carries 22,000 or so distinct CDR3 sequences, around 43% recorded once. The sequenced sample consisted of CD4+ T cells from blood, cultured in vitro. These receptors all stem from a human donor who had recovered from COVID-19. The CDR3 runs from the conserved cysteine through the conserved F or W.

CDR3 | J | V
CASSPQTAQETQYF | TRBJ2-5 | TRBV28
CASSELAGETQYF | TRBJ2-5 | TRBV2
CSARDLGLGQVNNQPQHF | TRBJ1-5 | TRBV20-1
CVSSVKKRDEAFF | TRBJ1-1 | TRBV6-1
CASSEILANEQYF | TRBJ2-7 | TRBV6-1
CSARRQALTYEQYF | TRBJ2-7 | TRBV20-1
CSAHAPNEKLFF | TRBJ1-4 | TRBV20-1
CASRQTGSGQPQHF | TRBJ1-5 | TRBV19
CASSSLVVLLNYNEQFF | TRBJ2-1 | TRBV7-9
CASSLGLGLASEQYF | TRBJ2-7 | TRBV7-2
CASSSSPSGRSLGEQFF | TRBJ2-1 | TRBV12-3/TRBV12-4
CASSLAGGPYNEQFF | TRBJ2-1 | TRBV11-3
CSARDRGRGSYNEQFF | TRBJ2-1 | TRBV20-1
CASRSGATDTQYF | TRBJ2-3 | TRBV2
CASRNPGQEQFF | TRBJ2-1 | TRBV28
CASSPRLAGGSNEQFF | TRBJ2-1 | TRBV11-1
CASRLGKGLYNEQFF | TRBJ2-1 | TRBV28
CSAKGQGTEKLFF | TRBJ1-4 | TRBV20-1
CASSLRTGGRTGELFF | TRBJ2-2 | TRBV12-3/TRBV12-4
CASRPGHNQPQHF | TRBJ1-5 | TRBV12-3/TRBV12-4
CASSFSPGWTEAFF | TRBJ1-1 | TRBV28
CASSYSPGAGYGYTF | TRBJ1-2 | TRBV6-2/TRBV6-3
CASSDAGHGTQYF | TRBJ2-5 | TRBV6-1
CASSLRSSRSTDTQYF | TRBJ2-3 | TRBV7-3
CASSLSGSSSYNEQFF | TRBJ2-1 | TRBV27
CASSTQGRQPQHF | TRBJ1-5 | TRBV27
CASRKGGLETQYF | TRBJ2-5 | TRBV28
CSARDGRDFTGELFF | TRBJ2-2 | TRBV20-1
CAISEAEGLVDTQYF | TRBJ2-3 | TRBV10-3
CASSLGPIDTEAFF | TRBJ1-1 | TRBV11-3
CASSWSTRKVYF | TRBJ2-7 | TRBV7-8